A selection of T cell receptor beta chains follows, all from one sample in a study of blood T cell repertoires in COVID-19. TCRdb's copy holds only in-frame clones and misses some; the assay was immunoSEQ multiplex PCR. The data show about 140,000 clones, around 81% seen once. Source material: peripheral blood. All receptors come from a human donor in a cohort sampled during active COVID-19. The conserved cysteine and the conserved F or W are not part of the CDR3 here. A D gene is named only where the DNA matches it firmly.

v_call: TRBV20-1; j_call: TRBJ2-5; d_call: .; cdr3_aa: SASRWGASQETQY
v_call: TRBV6-2/TRBV6-3; j_call: TRBJ2-3; d_call: .; cdr3_aa: ASSHPIMTIEPDTQY
v_call: TRBV7-2; j_call: TRBJ1-4; d_call: .; cdr3_aa: ASSPGWGHEKLF
v_call: TRBV7-9; j_call: TRBJ2-7; d_call: TRBD2; cdr3_aa: ASSSTVSGGDSYEQY
v_call: TRBV19; j_call: TRBJ2-1; d_call: TRBD2; cdr3_aa: ASSTGRVGRGRAYEQF
v_call: TRBV7-9; j_call: TRBJ1-2; d_call: .; cdr3_aa: ASSLGGLDYGYT
v_call: TRBV6-1; j_call: TRBJ2-2; d_call: TRBD2; cdr3_aa: ASSDRGRGTGELF
v_call: TRBV5-5; j_call: TRBJ1-2; d_call: TRBD1; cdr3_aa: ASSPGQGPYGYT
v_call: TRBV13; j_call: TRBJ2-1; d_call: TRBD2; cdr3_aa: ASTPGLAANEQF
v_call: TRBV19; j_call: TRBJ2-7; d_call: TRBD1; cdr3_aa: ASRPSRDRGPYEQY
v_call: TRBV18; j_call: TRBJ2-7; d_call: TRBD1; cdr3_aa: ASTDRPYEQY
v_call: TRBV11-2; j_call: TRBJ2-7; d_call: TRBD1; cdr3_aa: ASSQGQGAWEQY
v_call: TRBV18; j_call: TRBJ1-1; d_call: .; cdr3_aa: ASSPPGGGTEAF
v_call: TRBV6-1; j_call: TRBJ2-4; d_call: TRBD2; cdr3_aa: ASREATLGLGKNIQY
v_call: TRBV6-2/TRBV6-3; j_call: TRBJ2-7; d_call: .; cdr3_aa: ASSDSYEQY
v_call: TRBV5-6; j_call: TRBJ2-7; d_call: .; cdr3_aa: ASSLRGGIPTEQY
v_call: TRBV24-1; j_call: TRBJ2-1; d_call: TRBD1; cdr3_aa: ATSDLGRGYSYNEQF
v_call: TRBV9; j_call: TRBJ2-3; d_call: .; cdr3_aa: ASSASQGVTDTQY
v_call: TRBV6-5; j_call: TRBJ2-7; d_call: .; cdr3_aa: ASRPGVGSYEQY
v_call: TRBV5-1; j_call: TRBJ2-3; d_call: .; cdr3_aa: ASSAGLPPYTDTQY
v_call: TRBV4-2; j_call: TRBJ2-7; d_call: TRBD1; cdr3_aa: ASSQDLTGGYYEQY
v_call: TRBV7-2; j_call: TRBJ1-2; d_call: .; cdr3_aa: ASSPNRVLNYGYT
v_call: TRBV27; j_call: TRBJ2-7; d_call: TRBD1; cdr3_aa: ASSGDRVYEQY
v_call: TRBV24-1; j_call: TRBJ2-7; d_call: TRBD1; cdr3_aa: ATSDFTGGVNEQY
v_call: TRBV10-1; j_call: TRBJ2-5; d_call: .; cdr3_aa: ASSKENPGHSQETQY
v_call: TRBV2; j_call: TRBJ2-7; d_call: .; cdr3_aa: ASTPGDLLLYEQY
v_call: TRBV27; j_call: TRBJ2-5; d_call: TRBD2; cdr3_aa: ASSAHLAGGPQETQY
v_call: TRBV7-9; j_call: TRBJ2-3; d_call: .; cdr3_aa: ASSFPSY